This T cell receptor beta chain derives from a study of shared clonotypes between healthy human individuals. For this clone: Its antigen is undetermined.

TCRdb's table, derived via immunoSEQ multiplex PCR, lists solely in-frame clones and lacks some. The repertoire has some 2,100,000 clones, approximately 95% of them found once; the top ten carry around 0.13%. Germline CDR1 reads LNHDA; CDR2 reads SQIVND (reference sequence). Trimming at V came to 7 bases and at J to 9 bases, leaving 9 bases not matched to a gene. The CDR3 loop spans 13 amino acids. Findings and caveats of the study: Naive subsets, compared against memory subsets, generally had larger estimated richness values.

The source of this sequence is a young man in good health. Sample: naive CD4+ T cells sorted from blood. Sample subset: CD45RA+ positively selected. The V call is TRBV19, the J call TRBJ1-2; 9 bases map to TRBD1. The CDR3 bases are TGTGCCAGTAATGACCGGGACAGGGCTAGCTACACCTTC. Translating it yields CASNDRDRASYTF.